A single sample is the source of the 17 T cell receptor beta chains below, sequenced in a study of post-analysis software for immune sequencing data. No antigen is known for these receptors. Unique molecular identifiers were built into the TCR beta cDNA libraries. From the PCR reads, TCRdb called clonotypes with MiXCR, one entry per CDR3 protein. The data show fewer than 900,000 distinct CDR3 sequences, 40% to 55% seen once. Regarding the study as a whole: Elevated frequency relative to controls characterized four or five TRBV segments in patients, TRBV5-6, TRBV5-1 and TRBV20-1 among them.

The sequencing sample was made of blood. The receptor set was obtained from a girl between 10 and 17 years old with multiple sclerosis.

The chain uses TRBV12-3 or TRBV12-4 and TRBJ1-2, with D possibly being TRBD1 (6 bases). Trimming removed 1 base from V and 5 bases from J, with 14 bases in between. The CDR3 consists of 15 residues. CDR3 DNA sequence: TGTGCCAGCAGTTTAGGGGGGCTCGGTTTATATGGCTACACCTTC. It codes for CASSLGGLGLYGYTF.

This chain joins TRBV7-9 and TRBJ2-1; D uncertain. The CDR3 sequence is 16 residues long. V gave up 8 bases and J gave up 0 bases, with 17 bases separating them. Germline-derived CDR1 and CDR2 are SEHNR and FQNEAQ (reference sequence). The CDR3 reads CASSHNPLSSYNEQFF. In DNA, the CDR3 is TGTGCCAGCTCACATAACCCTCTTAGCTCCTACAATGAGCAGTTCTTC. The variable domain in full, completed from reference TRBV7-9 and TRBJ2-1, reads DTGVSQNPRHKITKRGQNVTFRCDPISEHNRLYWYRQTLGQGPEFLTYFQNEAQLEKSRLLSDRFSAERPKGSFSTLEIQRTEQGDSAMYLCASSHNPLSSYNEQFFGPGTRLTVL.

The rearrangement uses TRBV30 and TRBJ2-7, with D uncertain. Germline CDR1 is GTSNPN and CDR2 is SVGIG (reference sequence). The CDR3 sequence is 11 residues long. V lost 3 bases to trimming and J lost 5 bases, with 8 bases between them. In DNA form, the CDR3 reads TGTGCCTGGAGCGGGCGTGACGAGCAGTACTTC. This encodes CAWSGRDEQYF.

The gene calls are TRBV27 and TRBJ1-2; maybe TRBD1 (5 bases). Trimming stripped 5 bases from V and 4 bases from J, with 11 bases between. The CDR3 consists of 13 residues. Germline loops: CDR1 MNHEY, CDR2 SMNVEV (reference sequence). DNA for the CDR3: TGTGCCAGCAGTGCACAGGTGGGCTATGGCTACACCTTC. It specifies CASSAQVGYGYTF.

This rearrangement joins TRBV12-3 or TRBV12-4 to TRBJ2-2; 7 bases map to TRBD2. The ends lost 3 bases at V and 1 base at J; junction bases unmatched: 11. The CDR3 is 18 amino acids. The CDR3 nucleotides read TGTGCCAGCAGTTTCCAGCGGGGTACACGGATGAACACCGGGGAGCTGTTTTTT. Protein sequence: CASSFQRGTRMNTGELFF.

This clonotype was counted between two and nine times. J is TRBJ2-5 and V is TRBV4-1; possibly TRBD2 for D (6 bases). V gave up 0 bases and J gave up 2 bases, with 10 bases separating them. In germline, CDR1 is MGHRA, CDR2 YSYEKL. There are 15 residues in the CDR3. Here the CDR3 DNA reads TGCGCCAGCAGCCAAGATTTGGGGGGACAAGAGACCCAGTACTTC. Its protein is CASSQDLGGQETQYF.

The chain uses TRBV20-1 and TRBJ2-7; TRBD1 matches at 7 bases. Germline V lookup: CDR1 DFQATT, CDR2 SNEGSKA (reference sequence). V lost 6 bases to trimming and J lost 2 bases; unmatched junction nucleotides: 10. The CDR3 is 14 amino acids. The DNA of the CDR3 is TGCAGTGCCCTACCCGGACAGGTCACCTACGAGCAGTACTTC. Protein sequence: CSALPGQVTYEQYF.

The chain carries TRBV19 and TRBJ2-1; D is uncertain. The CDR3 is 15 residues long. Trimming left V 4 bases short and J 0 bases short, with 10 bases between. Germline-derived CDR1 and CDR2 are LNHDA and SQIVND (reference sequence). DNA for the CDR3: TGTGCCAGTAGTAGACAAGATGGCTCCTACAATGAGCAGTTCTTC. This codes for CASSRQDGSYNEQFF.

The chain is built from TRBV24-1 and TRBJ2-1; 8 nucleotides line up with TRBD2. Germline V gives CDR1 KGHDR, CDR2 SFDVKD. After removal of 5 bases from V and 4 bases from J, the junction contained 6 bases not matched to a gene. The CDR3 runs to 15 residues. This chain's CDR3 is CATSALTSAYNEQFF. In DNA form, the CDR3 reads TGTGCCACCAGTGCCTTGACTAGCGCTTACAATGAGCAGTTCTTC.

Written as DNA, the CDR3 is TGTGCCAGCAGCCTTTTGGGACTCCGGGGGCCGGCCGGGGAGCTGTTTTTT. Its translation is CASSLLGLRGPAGELFF. This rearrangement joins TRBV27 to TRBJ2-2; either TRBD1 or TRBD2 may supply D (6 bases each). Germline V gene lookup returns CDR1 MNHEY and CDR2 SMNVEV (reference sequence). With 6 bases removed from V and 6 bases from J, the gap between germline ends came to 23 bases. The CDR3 has 17 residues.

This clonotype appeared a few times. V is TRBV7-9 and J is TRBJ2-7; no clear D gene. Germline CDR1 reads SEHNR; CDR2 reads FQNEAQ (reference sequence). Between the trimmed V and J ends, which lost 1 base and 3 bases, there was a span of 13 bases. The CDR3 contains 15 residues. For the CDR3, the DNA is TGTGCCAGCAGCTTAGAAGCGACCGACCGCTACGAGCAGTACTTC. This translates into CASSLEATDRYEQYF. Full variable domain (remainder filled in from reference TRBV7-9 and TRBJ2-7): DTGVSQNPRHKITKRGQNVTFRCDPISEHNRLYWYRQTLGQGPEFLTYFQNEAQLEKSRLLSDRFSAERPKGSFSTLEIQRTEQGDSAMYLCASSLEATDRYEQYFGPGTRLTVT.

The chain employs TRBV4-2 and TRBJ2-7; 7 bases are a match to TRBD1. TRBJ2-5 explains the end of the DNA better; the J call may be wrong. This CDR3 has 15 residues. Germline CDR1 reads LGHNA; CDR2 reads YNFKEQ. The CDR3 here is CASSQRQGKEETQYF. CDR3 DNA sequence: TGTGCCAGCAGCCAGAGACAGGGTAAGGAGGAGACCCAGTACTTC.

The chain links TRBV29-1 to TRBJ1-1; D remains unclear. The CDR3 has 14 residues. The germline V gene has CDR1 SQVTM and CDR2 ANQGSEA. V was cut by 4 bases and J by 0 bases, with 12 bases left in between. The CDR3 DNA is TGCAGCGTTGCGGCAGGCCTTCTGAACACTGAAGCTTTCTTT. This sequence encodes CSVAAGLLNTEAFF.

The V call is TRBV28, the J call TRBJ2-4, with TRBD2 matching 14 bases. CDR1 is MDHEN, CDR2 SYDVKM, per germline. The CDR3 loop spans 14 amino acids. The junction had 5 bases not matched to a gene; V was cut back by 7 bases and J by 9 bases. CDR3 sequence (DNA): TGTGCCAGCACCGGGACTAGCGGGAGTGCCATTCAGTACTTC. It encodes CASTGTSGSAIQYF.

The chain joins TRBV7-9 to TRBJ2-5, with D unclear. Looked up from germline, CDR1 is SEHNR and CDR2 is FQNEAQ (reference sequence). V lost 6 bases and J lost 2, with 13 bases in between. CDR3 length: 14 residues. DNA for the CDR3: TGTGCCAGCAGTTCGAGTTCCGTACAAGAGACCCAGTACTTC. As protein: CASSSSSVQETQYF. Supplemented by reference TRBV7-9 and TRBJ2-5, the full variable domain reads DTGVSQNPRHKITKRGQNVTFRCDPISEHNRLYWYRQTLGQGPEFLTYFQNEAQLEKSRLLSDRFSAERPKGSFSTLEIQRTEQGDSAMYLCASSSSSVQETQYFGPGTRLLVL.

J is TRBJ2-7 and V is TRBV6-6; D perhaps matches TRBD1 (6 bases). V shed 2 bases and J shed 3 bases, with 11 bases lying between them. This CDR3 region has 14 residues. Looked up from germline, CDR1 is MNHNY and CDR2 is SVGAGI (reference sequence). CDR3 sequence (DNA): TGTGCCAGCAGTTACCGGACAGTGAACTACGAGCAGTACTTC. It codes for CASSYRTVNYEQYF.

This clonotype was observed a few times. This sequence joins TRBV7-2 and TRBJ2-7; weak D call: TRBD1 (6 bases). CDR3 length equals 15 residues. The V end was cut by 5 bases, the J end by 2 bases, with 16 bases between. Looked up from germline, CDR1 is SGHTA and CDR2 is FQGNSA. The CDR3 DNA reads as TGTGCCAGCAGCACCCGATCCGGGACACCCTACGAGCAGTACTTC. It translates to CASSTRSGTPYEQYF.